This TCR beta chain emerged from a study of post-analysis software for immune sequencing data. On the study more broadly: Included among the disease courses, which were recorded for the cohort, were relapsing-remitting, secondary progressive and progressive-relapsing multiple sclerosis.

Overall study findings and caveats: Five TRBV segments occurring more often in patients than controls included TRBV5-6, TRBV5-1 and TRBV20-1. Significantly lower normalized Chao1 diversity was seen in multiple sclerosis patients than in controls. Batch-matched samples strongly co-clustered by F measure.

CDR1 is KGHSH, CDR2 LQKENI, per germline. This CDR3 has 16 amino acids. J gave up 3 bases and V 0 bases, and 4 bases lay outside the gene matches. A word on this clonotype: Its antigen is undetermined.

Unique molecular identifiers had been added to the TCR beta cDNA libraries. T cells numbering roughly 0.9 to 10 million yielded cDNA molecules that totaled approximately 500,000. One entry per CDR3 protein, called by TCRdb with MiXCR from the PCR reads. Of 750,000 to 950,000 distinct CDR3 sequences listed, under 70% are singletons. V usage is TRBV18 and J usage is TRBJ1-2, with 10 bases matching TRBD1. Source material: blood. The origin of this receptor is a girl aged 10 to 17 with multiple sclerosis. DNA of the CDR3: TGTGCCAGCTCACCACCGGGACAGGGGCGGGACTATGGCTACACCTTC. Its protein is CASSPPGQGRDYGYTF.